This TCR beta chain was documented in a study of graft-versus-host responses after intestinal transplantation. Study-wide background: All recipients got anti-thymocyte globulin induction, then tacrolimus and steroids for approximately 3 years. The study's findings and limits: Allografts carried high graft-versus-host to host-versus-graft clonal ratios in patients having graft-donor T cell macrochimerism. Early declines in HvG clones that occurred post-transplant were associated with peak circulating GvH clone levels. Present in recipient marrow, GvH clones included some that appeared first in ileum or blood.

The assay was immunoSEQ multiplex PCR, and TCRdb's table has in-frame clones only and misses some. The table shows 23,000 or so clones, with approximately 90% occurring only once. As concerns this clone: Its antigen is not identified.

CDR3 length: 14 amino acids. Germline V lookup: CDR1 MNHEY, CDR2 SMNVEV (reference sequence). The germline V and J ends were trimmed by 1 base and 14 bases, with 17 bases remaining between them. This specimen consisted of PBMCs, obtained roughly 41 days after intestinal transplant. This TCR was recovered from a human patient who received an intestinal transplant, so some T cells may come from the graft donor. This chain links TRBV27 with TRBJ1-4; D gene uncertain. CDR3 in DNA: TGTGCCAGCAGTTTATTTCCCACCCCGGTACTGCTGTTTTTT. Its protein product is CASSLFPTPVLLFF.